The next 8 T cell receptor beta chains were all read from a single sample in a study of blood T cell repertoires in COVID-19. TCRdb keeps only in-frame clones here, not all; method: immunoSEQ multiplex PCR. The sample has about 96,000 clones; roughly 90% are singletons. The material sequenced was peripheral blood. The receptor source for this set is a human donor with COVID-19, enrolled during active disease. The donor label of this sample is uncertain.

The chain couples TRBV11-2 to TRBJ1-2; 9 positions agree with TRBD1. Germline CDR1 and CDR2: SGHAT and FQNNGV. The V and J ends lost 4 bases and 8 bases, in that order; junction bases with no gene match: 8. The length of the CDR3 is 14 residues. The CDR3, as DNA: TGTGCCAGCAGCTCTCGGACAGGGGCGGAGGGCTACACCTTC. It specifies CASSSRTGAEGYTF. The variable domain in full, with the rest retrieved from reference TRBV11-2 and TRBJ1-2, is EAGVAQSPRYKIIEKRQSVAFWCNPISGHATLYWYQQILGQGPKLLIQFQNNGVVDDSQLPKDRFSAERLKGVDSTLKIQPAKLEDSAVYLCASSSRTGAEGYTFGSGTRLTVV.

The V and J genes are TRBV4-1 and TRBJ1-4; D unresolved. Germline assignment: CDR1 MGHRA and CDR2 YSYEKL. V was trimmed by 2 bases and J by 7 bases, leaving 17 bases between them. The CDR3 is made up of 16 amino acids. CDR3 DNA sequence: TGCGCCAGCAGCCAACAGAACCTGTTACGGAGTGAAAAACTGTTTTTT. Translation: CASSQQNLLRSEKLFF.

The rearrangement joins TRBV6-5 to TRBJ1-1; possibly TRBD1 for D (6 bases). The germline gives CDR1 MNHEY, CDR2 SVGAGI. There are 13 residues in the CDR3. Trimming removed 5 bases from V and 3 bases from J, with 10 bases in between. The CDR3 DNA is TGTGCCAGCAGTCCCACAGGGTACACTGAAGCTTTCTTT. This sequence encodes CASSPTGYTEAFF.

The rearrangement uses TRBV30 and TRBJ2-7; 10 bases line up with TRBD1. The CDR3 length is 13 residues. The V and J ends lost 3 bases and 5 bases, in that order; junction bases with no gene match: 4. The V gene's germline CDR1 is GTSNPN and CDR2 SVGIG (reference sequence). In DNA, the CDR3 is TGTGCCTGGAGCCGGGACAGGGGAGACGAGCAGTACTTC. Encoded protein: CAWSRDRGDEQYF.

The chain combines TRBV5-1 with TRBJ1-4; TRBD1 matches 7 bases. Trimming cost V 4 bases and J 5 bases; bases outside gene matches: 5. Germline V gene sequence: CDR1 SGHRS, CDR2 YFSETQ. This CDR3 is built from 14 residues. This CDR3 reads CASSAGTENEKLFF. The CDR3 nucleotides are TGCGCCAGCAGCGCCGGGACAGAGAATGAAAAACTGTTTTTT.

The chain couples TRBV5-1 to TRBJ2-7, with 9 bases that match TRBD2. This CDR3 is 17 amino acids long. Germline V lookup: CDR1 SGHRS, CDR2 YFSETQ. The J segment lost 5 bases and the V segment lost 5 bases, leaving 17 bases of the junction unmatched. The CDR3 loop is CASRRAGGAGVSNEQYF. CDR3 DNA: TGCGCCAGCAGACGGGCGGGGGGGGCCGGTGTCTCGAACGAGCAGTACTTC.

This chain connects TRBV3-1 (or the pseudogene TRBV3-2) to TRBJ1-5; D unresolved. The CDR3 sequence is 13 residues long. CDR1 and CDR2 from the germline V gene are LGHDT and YNNKEL (reference sequence). V dropped 0 bases and J dropped 7 bases, with 7 bases sitting between them. The chain's CDR3 is CASSQDELQPQHF. CDR3 DNA sequence: TGTGCCAGCAGCCAAGACGAGTTACAGCCCCAGCATTTT.

The chain joins TRBV4-1 to TRBJ2-2; TRBD2 aligns across 15 bases. The J segment lost 0 bases and the V segment lost 4 bases, leaving 9 bases of the junction unmatched. Germline loops: CDR1 MGHRA, CDR2 YSYEKL. This CDR3 is built from 20 residues. The CDR3 is CASSPEPGLAGGSNTGELFF. CDR3 nucleotides: TGCGCCAGCAGCCCCGAGCCGGGACTAGCGGGGGGTTCGAACACCGGGGAGCTGTTTTTT.